Sequencing of this T cell receptor (beta chain) was carried out in a study of T cells in Graves' hyperthyroidism and ophthalmopathy. There were TCR beta CDR3 regions amplified from RNA transcripts. The HTBI primer set was used in a first-round RT-PCR of the TCR CDR3. MiXCR, run by TCRdb on the multiplex PCR reads, gives a single entry per CDR3 protein. Of fewer than 250,000 distinct CDR3 sequences detected, approximately 24% appear once; the ten largest clones hold under 40%. This clonotype was observed many times. This CDR3 is built from 13 residues. V was shortened by 6 bases and J by 7 bases, with 15 bases between the two germline ends. Germline loops: CDR1 SNHLY, CDR2 FYNNEI.

The chain employs TRBV2 and TRBJ2-5; D is uncertain. The sample consisted of blood. The receptor was isolated from a woman in her forties with Graves' ophthalmopathy. For the CDR3, the DNA is TGTGCCAGCAGGGCCTCCCTCGAAGGGACCCAGTACTTC. Translating it yields CASRASLEGTQYF.